This T cell receptor (beta chain) was profiled in a study of T cells after posttransplantation cyclophosphamide. Study results and limitations: Later post-transplant blood repertoires were often dominated by donor CD8+ memory clones. Skin or GI-infiltrating T cells shared few TRB sequences with blood.

This clone was observed many times. Its matching antigen is unknown. The CDR3 covers 14 residues. CDR1 SGHTA and CDR2 FQGTGA come from the germline V gene. V dropped 5 bases and J dropped 4 bases, with 14 bases sitting between them. Repertoires were generated with immunoSEQ multiplex PCR, while TCRdb's copy carries only in-frame clones and drops some. Singletons are absent from the sample, which has under 45,000 clones. This chain joins TRBV7-3 and TRBJ1-1, with D uncertain. The material sequenced was PBMCs. This receptor was obtained from a woman aged 45-65 years in good health and a related stem cell transplant donor. The CDR3 nucleotides read TGTGCCAGCAGCCCCGAGGGTTCCGGCACTGAAGCTTTCTTT. It encodes CASSPEGSGTEAFF.